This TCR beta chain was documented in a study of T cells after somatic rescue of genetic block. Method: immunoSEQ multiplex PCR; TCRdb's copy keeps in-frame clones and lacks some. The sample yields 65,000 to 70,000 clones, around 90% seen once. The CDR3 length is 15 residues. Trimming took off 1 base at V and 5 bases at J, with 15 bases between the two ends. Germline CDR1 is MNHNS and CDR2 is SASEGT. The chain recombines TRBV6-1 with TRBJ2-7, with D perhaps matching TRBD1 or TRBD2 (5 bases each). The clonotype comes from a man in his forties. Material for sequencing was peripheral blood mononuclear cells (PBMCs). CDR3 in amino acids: CASSEGDRGVHEQYF. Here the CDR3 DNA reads TGTGCCAGCAGTGAAGGGGATAGGGGAGTCCACGAGCAGTACTTC.